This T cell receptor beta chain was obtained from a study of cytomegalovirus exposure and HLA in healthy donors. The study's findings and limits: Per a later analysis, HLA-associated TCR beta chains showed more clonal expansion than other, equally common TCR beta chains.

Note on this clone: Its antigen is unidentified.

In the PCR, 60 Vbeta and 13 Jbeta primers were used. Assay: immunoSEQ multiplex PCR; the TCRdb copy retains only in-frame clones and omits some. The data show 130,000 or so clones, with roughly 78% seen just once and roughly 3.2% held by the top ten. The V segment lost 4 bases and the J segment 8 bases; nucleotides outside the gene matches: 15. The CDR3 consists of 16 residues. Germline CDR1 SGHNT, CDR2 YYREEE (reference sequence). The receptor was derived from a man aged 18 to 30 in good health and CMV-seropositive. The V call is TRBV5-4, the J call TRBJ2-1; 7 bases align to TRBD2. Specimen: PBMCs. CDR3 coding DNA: TGTGCCAGCAGCCCCATCGGACTAGTGAGTCCTGATGAGCAGTTCTTC. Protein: CASSPIGLVSPDEQFF.